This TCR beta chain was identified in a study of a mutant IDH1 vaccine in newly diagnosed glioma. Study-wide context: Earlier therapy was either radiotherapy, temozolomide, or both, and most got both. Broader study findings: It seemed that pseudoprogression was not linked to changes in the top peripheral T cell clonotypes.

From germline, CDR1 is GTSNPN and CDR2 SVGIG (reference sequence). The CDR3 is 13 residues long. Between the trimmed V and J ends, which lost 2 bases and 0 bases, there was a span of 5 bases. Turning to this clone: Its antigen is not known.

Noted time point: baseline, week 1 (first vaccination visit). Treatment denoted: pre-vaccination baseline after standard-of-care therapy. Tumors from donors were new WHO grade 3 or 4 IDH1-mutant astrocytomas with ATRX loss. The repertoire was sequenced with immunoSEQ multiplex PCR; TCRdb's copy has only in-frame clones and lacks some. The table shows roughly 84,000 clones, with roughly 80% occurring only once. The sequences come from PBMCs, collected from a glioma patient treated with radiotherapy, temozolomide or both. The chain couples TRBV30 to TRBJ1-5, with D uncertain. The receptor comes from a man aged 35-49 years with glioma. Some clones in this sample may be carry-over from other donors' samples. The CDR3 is CAWSRSSNQPQHF. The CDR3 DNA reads TGTGCCTGGAGTAGGTCTAGCAATCAGCCCCAGCATTTT.